What follows are 29 T cell receptor beta chains derived from one specimen sequenced in a study of cytomegalovirus exposure and HLA in healthy donors. The PCR used 60 Vbeta and 13 Jbeta primers. Only in-frame clones appear in the TCRdb table, and some are missing; sequencing was by immunoSEQ multiplex PCR. In the table there are around 190,000 clones, more than 70% of which are singletons. Sequenced sample: PBMCs. These TCRs come from a man under 40 in good health and CMV-seropositive.

This chain uses TRBV28 with TRBJ1-2; TRBD1 might be the D (5 bases). Germline CDR1 is MDHEN and CDR2 is SYDVKM. V dropped 5 bases and J dropped 6 bases, with 13 bases sitting between them. There are 13 residues in the CDR3. The CDR3 DNA follows: TGTGCCAGCAGTAGCGACAGTTCGGATGGCTACACCTTC. Its translation: CASSSDSSDGYTF.

V usage is TRBV10-2 and J usage is TRBJ2-3, with D unresolved. There are 16 residues in the CDR3. Germline V gives CDR1 WSHSY, CDR2 SAAADI. V gave up 2 bases and J gave up 0 bases, with 12 bases separating them. CDR3 sequence reads: CASSEPDFGSTDTQYF. In DNA form, the CDR3 reads TGCGCCAGCAGTGAGCCTGACTTTGGCAGCACAGATACGCAGTATTTT.

The chain combines TRBV11-3 with TRBJ2-7; 12 nucleotides align to TRBD2. V gave up 1 base and J gave up 0 bases; unmatched junction bases: 13. This CDR3 region has 20 residues. Germline V gives CDR1 SGHNT, CDR2 YENEEA. CDR3 in amino acids: CASSLGGGGTSGFSSYEQYF. CDR3 sequence (DNA): TGTGCCAGCAGCTTAGGTGGGGGGGGGACTAGCGGGTTCAGCTCCTACGAGCAGTACTTC.

The chain links TRBV7-9 to TRBJ1-1; D remains unclear. The CDR3 runs to 14 residues. Trimming pared 6 bases from V and 5 bases from J, leaving 16 bases between. Germline-derived CDR1 and CDR2 are SEHNR and FQNEAQ (reference sequence). The CDR3 region is CASSFRSGGTEAFF. CDR3 coding DNA: TGTGCCAGCAGTTTTCGATCGGGCGGGACTGAAGCTTTCTTT.

The chain employs TRBV27 and TRBJ1-2; possible D gene TRBD1, 6 bases. This CDR3 is 14 amino acids long. Trimming stripped 3 bases from V and 4 bases from J, with 12 bases between. Germline loops: CDR1 MNHEY, CDR2 SMNVEV (reference sequence). CDR3 loop: CASSFLQGSYGYTF. The CDR3 bases are TGTGCCAGCAGTTTCCTACAGGGATCCTATGGCTACACCTTC.

This clone came up a few times. This chain joins TRBV19 and TRBJ2-7; a weak D match, TRBD2 (6 bases). From germline, CDR1 is LNHDA and CDR2 SQIVND (reference sequence). CDR3 length equals 13 residues. With 2 bases removed from V and 5 bases from J, the gap between germline ends came to 10 bases. The CDR3 bases are TGTGCCAGTAGTATAACGGGAGCGAACGAGCAGTACTTC. It codes for CASSITGANEQYF.

The chain joins TRBV9 to TRBJ2-7, with 10 bases identical to TRBD2. V lost 3 bases and J lost 3; bases outside the gene matches: 9. This CDR3 is 16 amino acids long. Germline values: CDR1 SGDLS, CDR2 YYNGEE. CDR3 sequence reads: CASSASGGPQDYEQYF. The DNA for the CDR3 is TGTGCCAGCAGCGCTAGCGGGGGACCCCAAGACTACGAGCAGTACTTC.

The rearrangement joins TRBV28 to TRBJ2-7; a weak D match, TRBD2 (6 bases). This CDR3 comprises 14 residues. Trimming took 9 bases from V and 2 from J, leaving 17 bases between them. Germline CDR1 reads MDHEN; CDR2 reads SYDVKM. CDR3 in amino acids: CASFSPTSTYEQYF. The DNA of the CDR3 is TGTGCCAGTTTCAGCCCCACTAGCACCTACGAGCAGTACTTC.

Written as DNA, the CDR3 is TGCGCCAGCAGCCTCGGAGCGGGGGGGAAGGACACAGATACGCAGTATTTT. Encoded protein: CASSLGAGGKDTDTQYF. The V call is TRBV4-1, the J call TRBJ2-3; 10 bases fit TRBD2. Per the germline V gene, CDR1 is MGHRA and CDR2 is YSYEKL. J lost 2 bases, V lost 4 bases, and 9 bases had no gene match. This CDR3 comprises 17 residues.

The chain has TRBV7-8 and TRBJ2-3; perhaps TRBD2 as D (5 bases). CDR1 is SGHVS, CDR2 FQNEAQ, per germline. V lost 0 bases to trimming and J lost 0 bases, with 10 bases between them. The CDR3 length is 16 residues. The CDR3 bases are TGTGCCAGCAGCTTAGCCCCGACGGGGAGCACAGATACGCAGTATTTT. Translated, it gives CASSLAPTGSTDTQYF.

The J gene is TRBJ2-1, the V gene TRBV4-3, with TRBD2 matching 10 bases. Germline CDR1 reads LGHNA; CDR2 reads YSLEER. J was trimmed by 0 bases and V by 4 bases; bases with no gene match: 6. The CDR3 has 17 residues. CDR3 nucleotides: TGCGCCAGCAGCCCCAGGACTAGCGGTAGCTCCTACAATGAGCAGTTCTTC. Its protein is CASSPRTSGSSYNEQFF.

The rearrangement uses TRBV6-6 and TRBJ2-4; D possibly corresponds to TRBD2 (6 bases). Germline lookup yields CDR1 MNHNY and CDR2 SVGAGI (reference sequence). This CDR3 is built from 15 residues. Trimming took off 6 bases at V and 6 bases at J, with 18 bases between the two ends. The CDR3 DNA follows: TGTGCCAGCAGCTTAGATAGGAGGGAGACAAACATTCAGTACTTC. Its translation: CASSLDRRETNIQYF.

The chain has TRBV30 and TRBJ1-4; 9 nucleotides match TRBD1. The junction had 16 bases not matched to a gene; V was cut back by 2 bases and J by 0 bases. Germline V gives CDR1 GTSNPN, CDR2 SVGIG (reference sequence). This CDR3 has 20 amino acids. Here the CDR3 DNA reads TGTGCCTGGAGTCCTTGGCCGGGGACAGGGAAGGATACAACTAATGAAAAACTGTTTTTT. Protein sequence: CAWSPWPGTGKDTTNEKLFF.

This clone has ten or more counts. The rearrangement links TRBV19 to TRBJ2-1, with 7 bases matching TRBD1. The CDR3 runs to 15 residues. Unmatched junction bases numbered 11, after V lost 4 bases and J lost 8 bases. Germline V gives CDR1 LNHDA, CDR2 SQIVND (reference sequence). The CDR3 sequence is CASSNRQGKGDEQFF. The CDR3 bases are TGTGCCAGTAGTAACCGACAGGGCAAGGGGGATGAGCAGTTCTTC.

CDR3 sequence reads: CASSYDRTNTEAFF. The CDR3 DNA follows: TGTGCCAGCAGCTACGACAGGACGAACACTGAAGCTTTCTTT. V usage is TRBV7-3 and J usage is TRBJ1-1; maybe TRBD1 (6 bases). There are 14 residues in the CDR3. The V gene lost 4 bases and the J gene lost 1 base, with 10 bases spanning the gap. Germline CDR1 and CDR2: SGHTA and FQGTGA.

The rearrangement links TRBV4-2 to TRBJ1-1; a possible D gene is TRBD1 (5 bases). CDR1 is LGHNA and CDR2 is YNFKEQ in the germline V gene. Trimming shortened V by 0 bases and J by 5 bases, and 13 bases separated the two germline ends. This CDR3 has 15 residues. This CDR3 reads CASSQELRGGTEAFF. In DNA form, the CDR3 reads TGTGCCAGCAGCCAAGAACTTAGGGGAGGAACTGAAGCTTTCTTT.

The rearrangement joins TRBV6-5 to TRBJ1-4, with 8 bases fitting TRBD1. Germline assignment: CDR1 MNHEY and CDR2 SVGAGI. Trimming at V came to 6 bases and at J to 5 bases, leaving 5 bases not matched to a gene. The CDR3 spans 14 residues. CDR3 bases: TGTGCCAGCAGACTTGACAGGGGAAATGAAAAACTGTTTTTT. Its protein is CASRLDRGNEKLFF.

Remarks on this clone: The junction departs from germline at one end; a sequencing error may be responsible. The chain carries TRBV7-9 and TRBJ1-1; 9 positions agree with TRBD1. This CDR3 contains 14 residues. Germline lookup yields CDR1 SEHNR and CDR2 FQNEAQ (reference sequence). CDR3 sequence reads: CSSSSRQGVTEAFF. The CDR3 coding sequence is TGTTCCAGCAGCTCGAGACAGGGGGTGACTGAAGCTTTCTTT.

This clone was found once. This chain links TRBV4-3 with TRBJ1-2, with D unresolved. This CDR3 region has 16 residues. Between the trimmed V and J ends, which lost 5 bases and 8 bases, there was a span of 24 bases. In germline, CDR1 is LGHNA, CDR2 YSLEER. CDR3 sequence: CASSTLLTESLAGYTF. The CDR3 DNA follows: TGCGCCAGCAGCACTCTCCTAACAGAATCCTTGGCCGGCTACACCTTC.

This chain connects TRBV5-1 to TRBJ2-7, with 9 bases that match TRBD2. This CDR3 has 16 amino acids. Germline V gives CDR1 SGHRS, CDR2 YFSETQ. V dropped 0 bases and J dropped 0; count of bases not matched to a gene: 4. The CDR3 loop reads CASSLAASGASYEQYF. CDR3 nucleotide sequence: TGCGCCAGCAGCTTGGCGGCTAGCGGGGCCTCCTACGAGCAGTACTTC.

This chain connects TRBV5-4 to TRBJ2-7; 8 nucleotides match TRBD1. V shed 4 bases, J shed 4 bases, and the junction held 4 bases outside the gene matches. Germline lookup yields CDR1 SGHNT and CDR2 YYREEE (reference sequence). This CDR3 spans 13 amino acids. Written as DNA, the CDR3 is TGTGCCAGCAGCCCGGACAGGGCATACGAGCAGTACTTC. Its translation: CASSPDRAYEQYF.

The chain uses TRBV4-1 and TRBJ2-3; D ambiguous. This CDR3 is built from 13 residues. CDR1 MGHRA and CDR2 YSYEKL come from the germline V gene. With 5 bases removed from V and 4 bases from J, the gap between germline ends came to 10 bases. The DNA of the CDR3 is TGCGCCAGCAGCTCCTATGGTGCAGATACGCAGTATTTT. Protein product: CASSSYGADTQYF.

The chain uses TRBV4-3 and TRBJ1-2; 7 bases are a match to TRBD1. The trim removed 1 base at V and 7 bases at J, leaving 12 bases unmatched. The CDR3 is made up of 16 amino acids. Germline CDR1 LGHNA, CDR2 YSLEER. As DNA, the CDR3 is TGCGCCAGCAGCCAAGCAGAGGGTCCAGGGGGTGTTGGCTACACCTTC. Its protein is CASSQAEGPGGVGYTF.

The chain employs TRBV14 and TRBJ2-7, with unresolved D. In germline, CDR1 is SGHDN, CDR2 FVKESK. Deletions cut 0 bases from V and 4 bases from J, with 4 bases between. The CDR3 totals 12 residues. For the CDR3, the DNA is TGTGCCAGCAGCCAAGATCGGTACGAGCAGTACTTC. Translation: CASSQDRYEQYF.

The rearrangement links TRBV7-2 to TRBJ2-5, with a tentative D call TRBD2 (5 bases). V was pared by 3 bases and J by 9 bases, with 14 bases between. Germline lookup yields CDR1 SGHTA and CDR2 FQGNSA. The CDR3 is 13 amino acids. Here the CDR3 reads CASSFGHREAQYF. Here the CDR3 DNA reads TGTGCCAGCAGCTTTGGGCATCGGGAAGCCCAGTACTTC.

This chain links TRBV7-2 with TRBJ2-2; 7 nucleotides match TRBD1. The ends lost 1 base at V and 0 bases at J; junction bases unmatched: 2. CDR3 size: 16 residues. Germline CDR1 reads SGHTA; CDR2 reads FQGNSA. This CDR3 reads CASSLVDRSNTGELFF. CDR3 bases: TGTGCCAGCAGCTTAGTGGACAGGTCGAACACCGGGGAGCTGTTTTTT.

This chain joins TRBV2 and TRBJ1-4; D gene unclear. CDR3 size: 15 residues. Germline CDR1 is SNHLY and CDR2 is FYNNEI. V was trimmed by 4 bases and J by 0 bases, leaving 9 bases between them. CDR3 bases: TGTGCCAGCAGTGTATCCCCTGCAACTAATGAAAAACTGTTTTTT. Translating it yields CASSVSPATNEKLFF.

The rearrangement joins TRBV5-6 to TRBJ1-5, with 9 bases matching TRBD1. Trimming took 4 bases from V and 6 from J; bases not matched to a gene: 5. Per germline, CDR1 SGHDT and CDR2 YYEEEE. The CDR3 runs 14 residues. This CDR3 reads CASSQDRGSQPQHF. In nucleotides, the CDR3 is TGTGCCAGCAGCCAAGACAGGGGGAGTCAGCCCCAGCATTTT. Drawing the rest from reference TRBV5-6 and TRBJ1-5, the complete variable domain is DAGVTQSPTHLIKTRGQQVTLRCSPKSGHDTVSWYQQALGQGPQFIFQYYEEEERQRGNFPDRFSGHQFPNYSSELNVNALLLGDSALYLCASSQDRGSQPQHFGDGTRLSIL.

The V call is TRBV4-3, the J call TRBJ2-5; 8 bases line up with TRBD1. V lost 5 bases, J lost 2 bases, and 7 bases stayed unmatched. CDR1 and CDR2 (germline): LGHNA, YSLEER. The length of the CDR3 is 15 residues. CDR3 nucleotides: TGCGCCAGCAGCTCTGGACAGGGTGTACAAGAGACCCAGTACTTC. Amino acid sequence: CASSSGQGVQETQYF.